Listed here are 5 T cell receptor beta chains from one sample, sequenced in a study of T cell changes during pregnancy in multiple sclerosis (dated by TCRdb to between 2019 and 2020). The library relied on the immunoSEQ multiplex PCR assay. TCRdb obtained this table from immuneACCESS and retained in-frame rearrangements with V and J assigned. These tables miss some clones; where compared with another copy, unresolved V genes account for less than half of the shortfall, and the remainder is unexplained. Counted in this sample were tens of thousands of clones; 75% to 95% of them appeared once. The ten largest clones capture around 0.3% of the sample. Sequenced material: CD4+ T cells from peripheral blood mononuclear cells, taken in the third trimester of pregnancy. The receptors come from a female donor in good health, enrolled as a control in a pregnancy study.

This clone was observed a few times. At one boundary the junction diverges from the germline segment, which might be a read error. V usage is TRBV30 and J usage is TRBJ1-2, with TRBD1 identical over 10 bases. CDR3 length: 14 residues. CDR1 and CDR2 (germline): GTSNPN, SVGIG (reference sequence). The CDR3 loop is CAWSVPDRGRGTGF. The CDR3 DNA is TGTGCCTGGAGTGTACCAGACAGGGGGCGGGGGACCGGTTTC. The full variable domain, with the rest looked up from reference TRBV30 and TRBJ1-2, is SQTIHQWPATLVQPVGSPLSLECTVEGTSNPNLYWYRQAAGRGLQLLFYSVGIGQISSEVPQNLSASRPQDRQFILSSKKLLLSDSGFYLCAWSVPDRGRGTGFGSGTRLTVV.

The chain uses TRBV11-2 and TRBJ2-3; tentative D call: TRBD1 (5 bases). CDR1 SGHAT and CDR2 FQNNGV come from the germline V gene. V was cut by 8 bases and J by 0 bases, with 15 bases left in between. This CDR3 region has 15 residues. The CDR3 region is CASLVRAISTDTQYF. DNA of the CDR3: TGTGCCAGCCTCGTCAGGGCGATTAGCACAGATACGCAGTATTTT.

CDR3 bases: TGCGCCAGCAGCTTGTCCGGGGAGCGGGGGGTCTACGAGCAGTACTTC. It is translated as CASSLSGERGVYEQYF. The V call is TRBV5-1, the J call TRBJ2-7, with 9 nucleotides matching TRBD2. The J segment lost 3 bases and the V segment lost 1 base, leaving 8 bases of the junction unmatched. Germline CDR1 is SGHRS and CDR2 is YFSETQ. This CDR3 comprises 16 residues. The full variable domain, in which reference TRBV5-1 and TRBJ2-7 provide the parts outside the CDR3, is KAGVTQTPRYLIKTRGQQVTLSCSPISGHRSVSWYQQTPGQGLQFLFEYFSETQRNKGNFPGRFSGRQFSNSRSEMNVSTLELGDSALYLCASSLSGERGVYEQYFGPGTRLTVT.

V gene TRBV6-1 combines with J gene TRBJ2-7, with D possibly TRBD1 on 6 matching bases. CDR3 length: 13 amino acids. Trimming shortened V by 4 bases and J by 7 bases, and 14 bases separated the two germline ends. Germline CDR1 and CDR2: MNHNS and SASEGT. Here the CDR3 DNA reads TGTGCCAGCAGTGTCTTTGGGGGCCGGGAGCAGTACTTC. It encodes CASSVFGGREQYF.

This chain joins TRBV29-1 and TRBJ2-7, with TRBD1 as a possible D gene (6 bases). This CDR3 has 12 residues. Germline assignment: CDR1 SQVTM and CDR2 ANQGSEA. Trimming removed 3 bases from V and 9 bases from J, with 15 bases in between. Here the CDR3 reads CSVELAGDVQYF. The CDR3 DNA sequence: TGCAGCGTTGAGTTGGCAGGGGATGTGCAGTACTTC.